This is a list of T cell receptor beta chains from one sample in a study of human T cells and chemical hapten exposure. TCRdb processed the RACE reads anew with MiXCR; each CDR3 protein has one entry. The table has some 170,000 distinct CDR3 sequences, about a fifth seen once. Sequenced here: whole blood, sampled in connection with sensitization to the hapten diphenylcyclopropenone (DPC). The receptors originated from a woman aged 45 to 65 with alopecia areata. Some clones in this sample may be carry-over from other donors' samples. CDR3s include the opening cysteine and the closing phenylalanine or tryptophan. Each record gives: clone size, V gene, D gene, J gene, CDR3 protein, CDR3 DNA. The D gene is left open where the match is weak. Clone sizes are given selectively: once, few, many, or a class where the clone is expanded.

few	TRBV7-9	-	TRBJ1-4	CASSSMGEKLFF	TGTGCCAGCAGCTCCATGGGAGAAAAACTGTTTTTT
-	TRBV7-8	TRBD2	TRBJ2-3	CASSPPGLGGDTQYF	TGTGCCAGCAGCCCACCGGGACTAGGGGGAGATACGCAGTATTTT
-	TRBV7-9	-	TRBJ2-5	CASSPPEEETQYF	TGTGCCAGCAGCCCGCCCGAAGAGGAGACCCAGTACTTC
many	TRBV2	-	TRBJ2-1	CASIGRGHNEQFF	TGTGCCAGCATTGGCCGGGGTCACAATGAGCAGTTCTTC
few	TRBV5-1	-	TRBJ2-3	CASRSVVSSTDTQYF	TGCGCCAGCAGATCGGTCGTGTCTAGCACAGATACGCAGTATTTT
many	TRBV20-1	-	TRBJ2-7	CSAREQGDVSYEQYF	TGCAGTGCTAGAGAACAGGGCGACGTGTCCTACGAGCAGTACTTC
-	TRBV12-3/TRBV12-4	TRBD2	TRBJ2-1	CASRTGTSGSDEQFF	TGTGCCAGCAGAACCGGGACTAGCGGGAGTGATGAGCAGTTCTTC
-	TRBV29-1	-	TRBJ2-7	CSVAETPTPYEQYF	TGCAGCGTTGCAGAAACCCCCACCCCCTACGAGCAGTACTTC
-	TRBV28	-	TRBJ2-2	CASSFALNPNTGELFF	TGTGCCAGCAGTTTTGCGTTAAACCCGAACACCGGGGAGCTGTTTTTT
many	TRBV27	-	TRBJ2-1	CASSPRWSSYNEQFF	TGTGCCAGCAGTCCCCGGTGGAGCTCCTACAATGAGCAGTTCTTC
few	TRBV21-1	-	TRBJ1-5	CASSKRPGWNQPQHF	TGTGCCAGCAGCAAACGCCCAGGCTGGAATCAGCCCCAGCATTTT
few	TRBV7-8	-	TRBJ2-3	CASSQNRAADTQYF	TGTGCCAGCAGCCAAAACAGGGCAGCAGATACGCAGTATTTT
-	TRBV20-1	-	TRBJ2-1	CSATLANEQFF	TGCAGTGCCACACTAGCAAATGAGCAGTTCTTC
few	TRBV6-1	-	TRBJ1-1	CASRLPTFSTPRGAFF	TGTGCCAGCAGGCTCCCGACTTTTAGTACCCCCCGCGGAGCTTTCTTT
few	TRBV5-4	-	TRBJ1-2	CASSAGLRGGANYGYTF	TGTGCCAGCAGCGCGGGACTGCGAGGGGGAGCTAACTATGGCTACACCTTC
-	TRBV2	-	TRBJ1-1	CASLVDGVNTEAFF	TGTGCCAGCTTGGTTGATGGCGTGAACACTGAAGCTTTCTTT
few	TRBV20-1	-	TRBJ1-5	CSALGRNPTNQPQHF	TGCAGTGCTCTCGGACGGAACCCCACCAATCAGCCCCAGCATTTT
-	TRBV29-1	TRBD2	TRBJ2-3	CSVSREMDTQYF	TGCAGCGTTTCGCGGGAGATGGATACGCAGTATTTT
few	TRBV28	-	TRBJ1-4	CASRRDPNEKLFF	TGTGCCAGCAGGAGAGACCCTAATGAAAAACTGTTTTTT
few	TRBV25-1	-	TRBJ2-1	CASSERGGSGNNEQFF	TGTGCCAGCAGTGAACGGGGTGGTAGCGGAAACAATGAGCAGTTCTTC
few	TRBV20-1	-	TRBJ1-5	CSARELVGQGGQPQHF	TGCAGTGCTAGAGAATTAGTGGGGCAGGGAGGACAGCCCCAGCATTTT
-	TRBV6-2/TRBV6-3	TRBD1	TRBJ2-7	CASTRDRTGSHEQYF	TGTGCCAGCACCAGAGACCGGACAGGGTCGCACGAGCAGTACTTC
many	TRBV20-1	TRBD2	TRBJ2-1	CSARRGAGGSYNEQFF	TGCAGTGCTAGGAGGGGGGCGGGAGGTTCGTACAATGAGCAGTTCTTC
few	TRBV20-1	-	TRBJ1-1	CSASSGGNTEAFF	TGCAGTGCTAGTAGTGGGGGGAACACTGAAGCTTTCTTT
-	TRBV9	-	TRBJ2-7	CASSVAYGYYEQYF	TGTGCCAGCAGCGTAGCTTACGGGTACTACGAGCAGTACTTC
-	TRBV7-9	-	TRBJ2-3	CASSYLSGGGTDTQYF	TGTGCCAGCAGCTACCTTAGCGGAGGGGGCACAGATACGCAGTATTTT
-	TRBV2	-	TRBJ1-5	CASVPGLDQPQHF	TGTGCCAGCGTTCCAGGGCTGGATCAGCCCCAGCATTTT
-	TRBV5-1	TRBD2	TRBJ2-4	CASSPLTGAGALLAKNIQYF	TGCGCCAGCAGCCCGCTTACGGGAGCGGGAGCGCTCTTAGCCAAAAACATTCAGTACTTC
few	TRBV12-3/TRBV12-4	-	TRBJ1-1	CASSTERTEAFF	TGTGCCAGCAGTACCGAGAGGACTGAAGCTTTCTTT
-	TRBV3-1	-	TRBJ2-3	CASSQSDTQYF	TGTGCCAGCAGCCAGTCTGATACGCAGTATTTT
few	TRBV12-3/TRBV12-4	-	TRBJ1-1	CASSGQMNTEAFF	TGTGCCAGCTCCGGACAGATGAACACTGAAGCTTTCTTT
few	TRBV5-8	-	TRBJ1-1	CASSGGHWENTEAFF	TGTGCCAGCAGCGGGGGACACTGGGAGAACACTGAAGCTTTCTTT
-	TRBV5-1	-	TRBJ2-7	CASSLDPTYEQYF	TGCGCCAGCAGCTTGGACCCCACCTACGAGCAGTACTTC
few	TRBV29-1	-	TRBJ1-1	CSVESLPEAFF	TGCAGCGTTGAAAGTTTGCCGGAGGCTTTCTTT
many	TRBV6-5	-	TRBJ2-4	CASSYQEGNIQYF	TGTGCCAGCAGTTATCAGGAGGGGAACATTCAGTACTTC
few	TRBV7-9	-	TRBJ2-7	CASSRAVYEQYF	TGTGCCAGCAGCCGTGCCGTCTACGAGCAGTACTTC
-	TRBV7-9	-	TRBJ1-2	CASSLGTSLYGYTF	TGTGCCAGCAGCTTAGGGACGTCCCTTTATGGCTACACCTTC
-	TRBV7-9	TRBD1	TRBJ2-7	CASSVGDSSYEQYF	TGTGCCAGCAGTGTCGGGGACAGCTCCTACGAGCAGTACTTC
few	TRBV12-3/TRBV12-4	TRBD1	TRBJ1-1	CASSPLGTGINEAFF	TGTGCCAGCAGCCCTCTGGGGACAGGCATAAATGAAGCTTTCTTT
few	TRBV5-1	-	TRBJ2-2	CASSPLLGVGTGELFF	TGCGCCAGCAGCCCTTTGTTGGGAGTCGGTACCGGGGAGCTGTTTTTT
few	TRBV20-1	TRBD1	TRBJ2-7	CSARDPTGTSYEQYF	TGCAGTGCTCGCGATCCGACAGGGACCTCCTACGAGCAGTACTTC
few	TRBV3-1	TRBD1	TRBJ1-5	CASSQSPGQSNQPQHF	TGTGCCAGCAGCCAATCCCCGGGACAGAGCAATCAGCCCCAGCATTTT